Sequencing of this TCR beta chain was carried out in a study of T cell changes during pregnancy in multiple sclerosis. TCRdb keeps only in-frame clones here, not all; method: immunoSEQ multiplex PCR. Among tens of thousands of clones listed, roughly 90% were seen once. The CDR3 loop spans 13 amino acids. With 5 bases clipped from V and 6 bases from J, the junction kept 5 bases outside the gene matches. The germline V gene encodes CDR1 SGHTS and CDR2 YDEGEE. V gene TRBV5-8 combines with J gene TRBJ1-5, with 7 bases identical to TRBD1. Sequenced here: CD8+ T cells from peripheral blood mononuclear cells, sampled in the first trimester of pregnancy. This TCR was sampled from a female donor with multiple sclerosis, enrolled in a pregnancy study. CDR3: CASRQSGGQPQHF. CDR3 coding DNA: TGTGCCAGCAGGCAATCAGGGGGTCAGCCCCAGCATTTT.